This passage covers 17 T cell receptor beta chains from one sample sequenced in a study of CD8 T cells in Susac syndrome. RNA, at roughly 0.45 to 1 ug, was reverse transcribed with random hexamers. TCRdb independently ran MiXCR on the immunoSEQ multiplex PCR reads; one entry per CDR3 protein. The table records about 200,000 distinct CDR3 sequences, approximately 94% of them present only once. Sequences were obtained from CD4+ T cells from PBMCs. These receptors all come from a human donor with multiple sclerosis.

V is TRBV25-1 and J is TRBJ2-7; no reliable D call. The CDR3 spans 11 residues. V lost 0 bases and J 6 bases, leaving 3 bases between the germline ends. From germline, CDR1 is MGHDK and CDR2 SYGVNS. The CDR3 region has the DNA TGTGCCAGCAGTGAATATGGCGAGCAGTACTTC. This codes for CASSEYGEQYF.

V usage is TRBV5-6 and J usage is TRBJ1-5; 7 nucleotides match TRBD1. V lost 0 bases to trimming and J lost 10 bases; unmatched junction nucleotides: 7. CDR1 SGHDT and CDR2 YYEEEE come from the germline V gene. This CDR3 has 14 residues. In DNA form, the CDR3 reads TGTGCCAGCAGCTTGGGTGTACGACAGGGACCCCAGCATTTT. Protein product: CASSLGVRQGPQHF.

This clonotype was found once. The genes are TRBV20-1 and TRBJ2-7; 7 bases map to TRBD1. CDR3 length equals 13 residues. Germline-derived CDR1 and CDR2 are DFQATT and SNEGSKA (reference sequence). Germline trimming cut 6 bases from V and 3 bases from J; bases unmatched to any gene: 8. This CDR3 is CSAPGQSVYEQYF. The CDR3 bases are TGCAGTGCCCCGGGACAGTCTGTCTACGAGCAGTACTTC.

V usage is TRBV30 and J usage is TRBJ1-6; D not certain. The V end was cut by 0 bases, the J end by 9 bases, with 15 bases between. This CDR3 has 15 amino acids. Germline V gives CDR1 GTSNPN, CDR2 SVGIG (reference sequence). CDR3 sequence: CAWSVPRPLSSPLHF. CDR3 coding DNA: TGTGCCTGGAGTGTACCCAGGCCCCTGAGTTCACCCCTCCACTTT.

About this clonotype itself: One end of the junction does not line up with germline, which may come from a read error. The CDR3: CSAPGTVYRF. CDR3 coding DNA: TGCAGTGCCCCCGGGACAGTCTACCGCTTT. The gene calls are TRBV20-1 and TRBJ1-6; 7 bases are a match to TRBD1. Germline lookup yields CDR1 DFQATT and CDR2 SNEGSKA (reference sequence). The CDR3 is 10 residues long.

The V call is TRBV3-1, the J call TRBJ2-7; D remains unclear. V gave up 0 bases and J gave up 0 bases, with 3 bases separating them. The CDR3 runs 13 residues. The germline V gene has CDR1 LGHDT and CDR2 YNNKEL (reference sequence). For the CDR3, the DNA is TGTGCCAGCAGCCAAGAACCCTCCTACGAGCAGTACTTC. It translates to CASSQEPSYEQYF.

CDR3 in amino acids: CASSQDDRGGYGYTF. CDR3 in DNA: TGCGCCAGCAGCCAAGATGATAGGGGAGGCTATGGCTACACCTTC. The chain employs TRBV4-3 and TRBJ1-2, with a possible D match to TRBD1 (5 bases). Germline V lookup: CDR1 LGHNA, CDR2 YSLEER. This CDR3 is 15 amino acids long. V lost 0 bases to trimming and J lost 4 bases, with 12 bases between them.

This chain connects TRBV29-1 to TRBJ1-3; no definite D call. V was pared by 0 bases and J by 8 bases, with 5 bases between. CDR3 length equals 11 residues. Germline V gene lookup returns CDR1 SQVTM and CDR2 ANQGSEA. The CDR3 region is CSVEEGHTIYF. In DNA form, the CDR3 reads TGCAGCGTTGAAGAGGGTCACACCATATATTTT. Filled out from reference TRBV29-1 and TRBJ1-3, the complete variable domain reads SAVISQKPSRDICQRGTSLTIQCQVDSQVTMMFWYRQQPGQSLTLIATANQGSEATYESGFVIDKFPISRPNLTFSTLTVSNMSPEDSSIYLCSVEEGHTIYFGEGSWLTVV.

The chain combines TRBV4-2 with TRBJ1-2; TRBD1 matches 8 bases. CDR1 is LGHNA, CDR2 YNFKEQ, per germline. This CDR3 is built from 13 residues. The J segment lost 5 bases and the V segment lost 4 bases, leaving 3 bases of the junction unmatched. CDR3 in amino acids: CASSPRTGYGYTF. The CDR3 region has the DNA TGTGCCAGCAGCCCCCGGACAGGGTATGGCTACACCTTC.

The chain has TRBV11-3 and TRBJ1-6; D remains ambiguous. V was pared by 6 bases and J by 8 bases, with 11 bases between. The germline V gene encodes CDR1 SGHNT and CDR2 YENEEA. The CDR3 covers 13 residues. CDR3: CASSPGSDSPLHF. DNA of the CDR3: TGTGCCAGCAGTCCCGGTTCGGATTCACCCCTCCACTTT.

CDR3 residues: CSVDNGRAGGRAVEAFF. For the CDR3, the DNA is TGCAGCGTTGATAATGGGCGGGCAGGGGGCCGCGCGGTTGAAGCTTTCTTT. V and J are TRBV29-1 and TRBJ1-1; 8 positions agree with TRBD1. After removal of 3 bases from V and 7 bases from J, the junction contained 19 bases not matched to a gene. Germline V lookup: CDR1 SQVTM, CDR2 ANQGSEA. This CDR3 comprises 17 residues.

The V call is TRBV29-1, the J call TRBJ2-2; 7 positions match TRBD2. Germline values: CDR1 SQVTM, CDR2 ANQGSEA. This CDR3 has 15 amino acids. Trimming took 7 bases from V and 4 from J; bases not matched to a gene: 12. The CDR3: CSAFLRGRGTGELFF. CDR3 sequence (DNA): TGCAGCGCCTTCCTTCGGGGGAGGGGCACCGGGGAGCTGTTTTTT.

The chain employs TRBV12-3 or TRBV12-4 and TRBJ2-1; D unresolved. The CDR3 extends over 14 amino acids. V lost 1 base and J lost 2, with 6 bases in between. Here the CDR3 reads CASSLEQPYNEQFF. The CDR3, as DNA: TGTGCCAGCAGTTTAGAGCAACCCTACAATGAGCAGTTCTTC.

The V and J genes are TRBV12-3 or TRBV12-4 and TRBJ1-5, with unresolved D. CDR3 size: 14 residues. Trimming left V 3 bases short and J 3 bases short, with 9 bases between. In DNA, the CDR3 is TGTGCCAGCAGTTTCCGACGGACCAATCAGCCCCAGCATTTT. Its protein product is CASSFRRTNQPQHF.

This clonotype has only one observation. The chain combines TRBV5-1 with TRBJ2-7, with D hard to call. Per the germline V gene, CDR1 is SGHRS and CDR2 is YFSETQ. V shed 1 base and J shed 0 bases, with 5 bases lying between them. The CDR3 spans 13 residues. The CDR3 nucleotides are TGCGCCAGCAGCTTGAGTCTCTCCTACGAGCAGTACTTC. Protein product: CASSLSLSYEQYF.

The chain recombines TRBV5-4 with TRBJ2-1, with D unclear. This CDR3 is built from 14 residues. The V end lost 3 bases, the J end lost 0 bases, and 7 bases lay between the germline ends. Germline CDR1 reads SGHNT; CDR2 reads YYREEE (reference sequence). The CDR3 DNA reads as TGTGCCAGCAGCTCGATCAGCTCCTACAATGAGCAGTTCTTC. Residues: CASSSISSYNEQFF.

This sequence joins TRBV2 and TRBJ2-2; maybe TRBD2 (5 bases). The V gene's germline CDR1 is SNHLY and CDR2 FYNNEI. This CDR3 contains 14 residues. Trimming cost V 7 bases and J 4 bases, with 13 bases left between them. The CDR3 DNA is TGTGCCAGCACTGAGAGGACTTTCACCGGGGAGCTGTTTTTT. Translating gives CASTERTFTGELFF.